What follows are 19 T cell receptor beta chains derived from one specimen sequenced in a study of Ad26.COV2.S vaccination and SARS-CoV-2 variants. Libraries were prepared by immunoSEQ multiplex PCR; TCRdb keeps only in-frame clonotypes and omits some of them. The repertoire holds approximately 300,000 clones, with over 80% as singletons. Treatment noted: around 19 received Ad26.COV2.S at low or high dose, single or two shots; 5 received placebo; per-sample allocation not given. Specimens were obtained on day 63 following the first vaccine or placebo injection. Sequenced material: peripheral blood, taken in a trial of Ad26.COV2.S vaccine versus placebo. These receptors all stem from a person aged 18-65 years who received the Ad26.COV2.S COVID-19 vaccine or a placebo.

This clone was observed once. A read error may be the cause here, since a much bigger clone is one base away. This same CDR3 is encoded by further DNA sequences in the sample. The chain has TRBV19 and TRBJ2-7; 8 bases align to TRBD1. There are 14 residues in the CDR3. The trim removed 1 base at V and 2 bases at J, leaving 1 base unmatched. Germline lookup yields CDR1 LNHDA and CDR2 SQIVND (reference sequence). This chain's CDR3 is CASSIGTGPYEQYF. The CDR3 coding sequence is TGTGCCAGTAGTATAGGGACAGGGCCCTACGAGCAGTACTTC.

This clone was found a few times. The chain uses TRBV6-5 and TRBJ2-2; 10 bases line up with TRBD2. Germline trimming cut 6 bases from V and 6 bases from J; bases unmatched to any gene: 7. The CDR3 covers 15 residues. CDR1 is MNHEY and CDR2 is SVGAGI in the germline V gene. The CDR3 here is CASSSSGGRSGELFF. In DNA, the CDR3 is TGTGCCAGCAGCTCTAGCGGGGGACGGTCCGGGGAGCTGTTTTTT.

V and J are TRBV14 and TRBJ1-1; D ambiguous. There are 15 residues in the CDR3. Trimming cost V 1 base and J 0 bases, with 9 bases left between them. Germline V gene sequence: CDR1 SGHDN, CDR2 FVKESK. CDR3 in DNA: TGTGCCAGCAGCCAAGTCGGGCCGTTGAACACTGAAGCTTTCTTT. Amino acid sequence: CASSQVGPLNTEAFF.

This clone appeared once. The chain employs TRBV28 and TRBJ2-5; the D is unclear. The germline gives CDR1 MDHEN, CDR2 SYDVKM. V was pared by 3 bases and J by 4 bases, with 6 bases between. The CDR3 is 12 residues long. The CDR3 spells CASSFVRETQYF. CDR3 nucleotide sequence: TGTGCCAGCAGTTTTGTTCGAGAGACCCAGTACTTC. Full variable domain (remainder filled in from reference TRBV28 and TRBJ2-5): DVKVTQSSRYLVKRTGEKVFLECVQDMDHENMFWYRQDPGLGLRLIYFSYDVKMKEKGDIPEGYSVSREKKERFSLILESASTNQTSMYLCASSFVRETQYFGPGTRLLVL.

V gene TRBV4-2 combines with J gene TRBJ2-7; D call uncertain. This CDR3 spans 17 amino acids. The germline CDR1 and CDR2 sequences are LGHNA and YNFKEQ. The ends were cut back, 0 bases at V and 4 bases at J, with 19 bases in the middle. In DNA form, the CDR3 reads TGTGCCAGCAGCCAAGATCTTTTAACAGACGGGCGTTACGAGCAGTACTTC. Protein product: CASSQDLLTDGRYEQYF.

This sequence joins TRBV3-1 (or the pseudogene TRBV3-2) and TRBJ2-7, with D perhaps TRBD1 or TRBD2 (5 bases each). V was trimmed by 1 base and J by 7 bases, leaving 14 bases between them. In germline, CDR1 is LGHDT, CDR2 YNNKEL (reference sequence). CDR3 length: 14 amino acids. The CDR3 DNA reads TGTGCCAGCAGCCAAGTCTTCCAGGGCGGGGAGCAGTACTTC. Translated, it gives CASSQVFQGGEQYF.

J is TRBJ1-2 and V is TRBV28; possibly TRBD1 for D (5 bases). V lost 3 bases and J lost 5, with 7 bases in between. This CDR3 comprises 12 residues. Germline CDR1 reads MDHEN; CDR2 reads SYDVKM. CDR3 in DNA: TGTGCCAGCAGTTTCTGGGGGTATGGCTACACCTTC. Translation: CASSFWGYGYTF.

This clone was seen more than once but under ten times. This chain uses TRBV11-3 with TRBJ2-1; the D gene could be TRBD1 or TRBD2 (5 bases each). Germline V CDR1 and CDR2: SGHNT, YENEEA. V gave up 0 bases and J gave up 9 bases, with 15 bases separating them. This CDR3 has 15 residues. The CDR3 nucleotides read TGTGCCAGCAGCTTAGATCAAAGGGGCCGGGGTGAGCAGTTCTTC. Translated, it gives CASSLDQRGRGEQFF.

Remarks on this clone: This CDR3 is also generated by other DNA sequences in the sample. The chain employs TRBV4-2 and TRBJ1-4, with 8 bases matching TRBD1. The ends lost 0 bases at V and 4 bases at J; junction bases unmatched: 1. This CDR3 comprises 15 residues. Germline CDR1 LGHNA, CDR2 YNFKEQ. The DNA for the CDR3 is TGTGCCAGCAGCCAAGAGGGACAGGTTAATGAAAAACTGTTTTTT. The encoded protein is CASSQEGQVNEKLFF.

This rearrangement joins TRBV5-1 to TRBJ2-3, with D possibly matching TRBD2 (5 bases). In germline, CDR1 is SGHRS, CDR2 YFSETQ. Trimming removed 2 bases from V and 4 bases from J, with 17 bases in between. There are 16 residues in the CDR3. CDR3 sequence (DNA): TGCGCCAGCAGCTTCTTTCTCAATGGGCGGGCAGATACGCAGTATTTT. As protein: CASSFFLNGRADTQYF.

The chain links TRBV28 to TRBJ1-1; no definite D call. The CDR3 has 14 residues. Germline V CDR1 and CDR2: MDHEN, SYDVKM. Trimming left V 1 base short and J 5 bases short, with 11 bases between. The CDR3 sequence: CASSLSFGGTEAFF. Here the CDR3 DNA reads TGTGCCAGCAGTTTATCGTTTGGTGGGACTGAAGCTTTCTTT.

The J gene is TRBJ2-7, the V gene TRBV27; the D is unclear. The CDR3 contains 16 residues. CDR1 is MNHEY and CDR2 is SMNVEV in the germline V gene (reference sequence). The V and J ends lost 6 bases and 0 bases respectively, with 18 bases between them. The CDR3 coding sequence is TGTGCCAGCAGAAGTTTAGGCTATCGGAGCTCCTACGAGCAGTACTTC. Its translation is CASRSLGYRSSYEQYF.

This chain joins TRBV9 and TRBJ1-1, with D unclear. Germline V gene data show CDR1 as SGDLS and CDR2 as YYNGEE. The V and J ends lost 0 bases and 1 base respectively, with 13 bases between them. This CDR3 is 16 amino acids long. The CDR3 region has the DNA TGTGCCAGCAGCGTAGGACCCACGATACAGAACACTGAAGCTTTCTTT. Encoded protein: CASSVGPTIQNTEAFF.

V and J are TRBV6-1 and TRBJ1-1; 9 positions agree with TRBD1. Germline assignment: CDR1 MNHNS and CDR2 SASEGT. The length of the CDR3 is 16 residues. V dropped 4 bases and J dropped 0; count of bases not matched to a gene: 6. The CDR3 spells CASSARQGEMNTEAFF. The CDR3 bases are TGTGCCAGCAGTGCAAGACAGGGGGAGATGAACACTGAAGCTTTCTTT.

V is TRBV25-1 and J is TRBJ2-2, with D unclear. The CDR3 loop spans 18 amino acids. The germline V gene has CDR1 MGHDK and CDR2 SYGVNS. V was shortened by 3 bases and J by 0 bases, with 17 bases between the two germline ends. As DNA, the CDR3 is TGTGCCAGCAGTGATTTTAAGGGCAGAGGCACGAACACCGGGGAGCTGTTTTTT. It specifies CASSDFKGRGTNTGELFF.

As regards this clone: The junction departs from the called germline gene at one end, perhaps through a read error. Within the sample, other DNA sequences also encode this same CDR3. The V gene is TRBV7-9, the J gene TRBJ2-2, with D hard to call. Looked up from germline, CDR1 is SEHNR and CDR2 is FQNEAQ (reference sequence). The CDR3 has 14 residues. The CDR3 coding sequence is TGTGCCAGCAGCTTAGTTCAGCTCGCCGGAGAGCTGTTTTTT. Translated: CASSLVQLAGELFF.

This chain connects TRBV7-2 to TRBJ1-4; D is possibly TRBD1 (5 bases). V was cut by 2 bases and J by 0 bases, with 7 bases left in between. This CDR3 is 15 amino acids long. Germline loops: CDR1 SGHTA, CDR2 FQGNSA. The CDR3 here is CASSLRTPTNEKLFF. Written as DNA, the CDR3 is TGTGCCAGCAGCTTAAGGACACCAACTAATGAAAAACTGTTTTTT.

The DNA of the CDR3 is TGTGCCAGCAGTTTATCAGGTGAAAAACTGTTTTTT. Translated, it gives CASSLSGEKLFF. This chain connects TRBV28 to TRBJ1-4; D not resolved. V was cut by 1 base and J by 7 bases, with 4 bases left in between. Per germline, CDR1 MDHEN and CDR2 SYDVKM. The CDR3 has 12 amino acids.

This chain links TRBV10-2 with TRBJ2-6; possible D gene TRBD1, 7 bases. Trimming cost V 4 bases and J 0 bases, with 19 bases left between them. CDR1 and CDR2 (germline): WSHSY, SAAADI. The CDR3 is 19 amino acids. The CDR3 reads CASSAYGGQRSSGANVLTF. The CDR3 nucleotides are TGCGCCAGCAGTGCCTACGGGGGACAGAGAAGCTCTGGGGCCAACGTCCTGACTTTC.